Below, 21 T cell receptor beta chains from the same sample are listed, as sequenced in a study of blood T cells in healthy people across ages. With a J-beta primer mix and a sample-barcoded 5' primer, a second PCR ran 7 to 11 cycles. One entry per CDR3 protein results from TCRdb running MiXCR on the 5' RACE reads. The sample includes approximately 600,000 distinct CDR3 sequences, roughly three fifths of them seen just once. Sequences were obtained from blood. These TCRs come from a man in his 60s in good health.

V usage is TRBV10-3 and J usage is TRBJ1-4; TRBD1 matches 9 bases. The germline CDR1 and CDR2 sequences are ENHRY and SYGVKD. The CDR3 extends over 13 amino acids. The J segment lost 8 bases and the V segment lost 8 bases, leaving 6 bases of the junction unmatched. In nucleotides, the CDR3 is TGTGCCATCGGGACAGGGTCGTGGGAAAAACTGTTTTTT. It encodes CAIGTGSWEKLFF.

In this sample, this clonotype turned up once. This chain links TRBV27 with TRBJ1-6; D uncertain. V was trimmed by 6 bases and J by 8 bases, leaving 8 bases between them. The CDR3 spans 12 residues. Germline CDR1 is MNHEY and CDR2 is SMNVEV (reference sequence). CDR3 amino acids: CASRFVHSPLHF. DNA of the CDR3: TGTGCCAGCAGGTTTGTACATTCACCCCTCCACTTT.

This sequence joins TRBV21-1 and TRBJ2-1. TRBV21-1 is flagged as a pseudogene. This CDR3 is built from 11 residues. DNA of the CDR3: TGTGCCAGCAACATTTTCCATGAGCAGTTCTTC. As protein: CASNIFHEQFF.

The chain combines TRBV25-1 with TRBJ2-5, with D perhaps matching TRBD2 (6 bases). Trimming stripped 4 bases from V and 5 bases from J, with 20 bases between. The germline V gene has CDR1 MGHDK and CDR2 SYGVNS. This CDR3 contains 16 residues. The CDR3 here is CASSVSLGGTGETQYF. As DNA, the CDR3 is TGTGCCAGCAGTGTTTCTCTGGGGGGAACGGGGGAGACCCAGTACTTC.

The chain employs TRBV11-2 and TRBJ1-2; 7 bases are shared with TRBD1. The CDR3 contains 14 residues. V trimming: 5 bases; J trimming: 3 bases; junction bases outside the gene matches: 6. Germline-derived CDR1 and CDR2 are SGHAT and FQNNGV. The CDR3 sequence is CASSPGTVYYGYTF. In nucleotides, the CDR3 is TGTGCCAGCAGCCCAGGGACAGTTTACTATGGCTACACCTTC.

The chain links TRBV2 to TRBJ2-3; 11 bases align to TRBD2. CDR3 length: 14 amino acids. Germline trimming cut 8 bases from V and 5 bases from J; bases unmatched to any gene: 6. The V gene's germline CDR1 is SNHLY and CDR2 FYNNEI. The CDR3 here is CASSLAGAEDTQYF. CDR3 coding DNA: TGTGCCAGCTCACTAGCGGGAGCCGAAGATACGCAGTATTTT.

Only a few counts were recorded for this clonotype. The rearrangement joins TRBV14 to TRBJ2-5; D unclear. Germline V CDR1 and CDR2: SGHDN, FVKESK. This CDR3 region has 14 residues. Trimming removed 0 bases from V and 2 bases from J, with 7 bases in between. CDR3 sequence reads: CASSQDESQETQYF. The CDR3 DNA reads TGTGCCAGCAGCCAAGATGAAAGTCAAGAGACCCAGTACTTC.

The J gene is TRBJ2-5, the V gene TRBV3-1; TRBD1 matches at 7 bases. J was trimmed by 2 bases and V by 4 bases; bases with no gene match: 4. Per germline, CDR1 LGHDT and CDR2 YNNKEL (reference sequence). The CDR3 has 14 amino acids. The CDR3: CASSLPGQQETQYF. In nucleotides, the CDR3 is TGTGCCAGCAGCCTACCGGGACAGCAAGAGACCCAGTACTTC.

The V and J genes are TRBV25-1 and TRBJ1-4; no reliable D call. CDR3 size: 12 residues. The V gene's germline CDR1 is MGHDK and CDR2 SYGVNS. V shed 3 bases and J shed 5 bases, with 4 bases lying between them. The CDR3 is CASSEWNEKLFF. In DNA form, the CDR3 reads TGTGCCAGCAGTGAGTGGAATGAAAAACTGTTTTTT. The full variable domain, its missing parts supplied by reference TRBV25-1 and TRBJ1-4, is EADIYQTPRYLVIGTGKKITLECSQTMGHDKMYWYQQDPGMELHLIHYSYGVNSTEKGDLSSESTVSRIRTEHFPLTLESARPSHTSQYLCASSEWNEKLFFGSGTQLSVL.

This clonotype was picked up a small number of times. The chain has TRBV7-6 and TRBJ2-1, with D possibly matching TRBD1 (5 bases). Trimming took 2 bases from V and 7 from J, leaving 15 bases between them. The CDR3 covers 15 residues. The germline CDR1 and CDR2 sequences are SGHVS and FNYEAQ. CDR3 residues: CASSLTAGQGNEQFF. CDR3 DNA sequence: TGTGCCAGCAGCTTAACAGCTGGGCAGGGAAATGAGCAGTTCTTC.

This clonotype occurred a few times. This chain uses TRBV11-2 with TRBJ1-1; 11 bases map to TRBD1. The CDR3 runs 21 residues. Trimming at V came to 5 bases and at J to 2 bases, leaving 22 bases not matched to a gene. In germline, CDR1 is SGHAT, CDR2 FQNNGV. CDR3 DNA: TGTGCCAGCAGCGCGGACAGGGGGCAAAAGGGGGTCACCTCCCCTAACACTGAAGCTTTCTTT. Its translation: CASSADRGQKGVTSPNTEAFF. The full variable domain, in which reference TRBV11-2 and TRBJ1-1 provide the parts outside the CDR3, is EAGVAQSPRYKIIEKRQSVAFWCNPISGHATLYWYQQILGQGPKLLIQFQNNGVVDDSQLPKDRFSAERLKGVDSTLKIQPAKLEDSAVYLCASSADRGQKGVTSPNTEAFFGQGTRLTVV.

Comments on this clonotype: Germline is not matched at one junction end, which may reflect a read error. The chain is built from TRBV3-1 and TRBJ2-3; 8 nucleotides line up with TRBD1. The CDR3 is 15 residues long. Germline-derived CDR1 and CDR2 are LGHDT and YNNKEL (reference sequence). CDR3 loop: CASSQAQGGTNTQYF. Written as DNA, the CDR3 is TGTGCCAGCAGCCAAGCACAGGGGGGCACAAATACGCAGTATTTT.

In its sample, this clonotype was seen a few times. The chain is built from TRBV20-1 and TRBJ2-1; D is ambiguous. Trimming took 3 bases from V and 0 from J, leaving 6 bases between them. The V gene's germline CDR1 is DFQATT and CDR2 SNEGSKA (reference sequence). The CDR3 has 13 amino acids. In DNA, the CDR3 is TGCAGTGCTAGCGGATTCTCCTACAATGAGCAGTTCTTC. This sequence encodes CSASGFSYNEQFF.

This chain links TRBV5-5 with TRBJ2-2, with D perhaps TRBD2 (6 bases). CDR1 and CDR2 from the germline V gene are SGHKS and YYEKEE (reference sequence). The CDR3 consists of 15 residues. Trimming took off 4 bases at V and 5 bases at J, with 15 bases between the two ends. CDR3 in amino acids: CASSATRERTGELFF. In DNA form, the CDR3 reads TGTGCCAGCAGCGCAACGCGGGAAAGGACCGGGGAGCTGTTTTTT.

This sequence joins TRBV6-1 and TRBJ1-2, with D unresolved. Per germline, CDR1 MNHNS and CDR2 SASEGT. The CDR3 contains 14 residues. V lost 5 bases and J 8 bases, leaving 18 bases between the germline ends. This CDR3 is CASSFPGIGRGYTF. CDR3 coding DNA: TGTGCCAGCAGTTTCCCCGGGATAGGGCGAGGCTACACCTTC.

This clonotype has just one count. The J gene is TRBJ2-6, the V gene TRBV29-1; D is unclear. The V and J ends lost 5 bases and 0 bases respectively, with 5 bases between them. Germline V gene data show CDR1 as SQVTM and CDR2 as ANQGSEA. The CDR3 has 13 amino acids. The CDR3 loop reads CSVRSSGANVLTF. DNA for the CDR3: TGCAGCGTTAGGTCCTCTGGGGCCAACGTCCTGACTTTC.

The chain recombines TRBV4-1 with TRBJ2-3; D is undetermined. The length of the CDR3 is 13 residues. Per germline, CDR1 MGHRA and CDR2 YSYEKL. The V end was cut by 4 bases, the J end by 2 bases, with 7 bases between. CDR3 coding DNA: TGCGCCAGCAGCCCGCTACACACAGATACGCAGTATTTT. Its protein is CASSPLHTDTQYF.

The chain recombines TRBV29-1 with TRBJ2-1; 7 nucleotides line up with TRBD1. The CDR3 has 13 residues. Germline V gene data show CDR1 as SQVTM and CDR2 as ANQGSEA. V shed 5 bases and J 6 bases; nucleotides not matched to a gene: 7. CDR3 protein: CSVPARGINEQFF. Here the CDR3 DNA reads TGCAGCGTTCCCGCCAGGGGGATCAATGAGCAGTTCTTC.

The chain is built from TRBV12-3 or TRBV12-4 and TRBJ1-5; 10 bases align to TRBD1. The J segment lost 1 base and the V segment lost 5 bases, leaving 2 bases of the junction unmatched. CDR3 size: 15 residues. As DNA, the CDR3 is TGTGCCAGCAGTGGACAGGGGGTAAGCAATCAGCCCCAGCATTTT. This sequence encodes CASSGQGVSNQPQHF.

This chain joins TRBV3-1 and TRBJ2-7; 9 bases fit TRBD1. V gave up 5 bases and J gave up 3 bases; unmatched junction bases: 5. Looked up from germline, CDR1 is LGHDT and CDR2 is YNNKEL (reference sequence). This CDR3 comprises 14 residues. CDR3 in amino acids: CASSFRDRDYEQYF. CDR3 nucleotides: TGTGCCAGCAGCTTCCGGGACAGGGACTACGAGCAGTACTTC.

The chain has TRBV7-2 and TRBJ2-5, with 8 positions matching TRBD2. Per germline, CDR1 SGHTA and CDR2 FQGNSA. V lost 5 bases and J lost 5; bases outside the gene matches: 19. The CDR3 spans 18 residues. CDR3 amino acids: CASSPGRPSGWTGETQYF. In DNA form, the CDR3 reads TGTGCCAGCAGCCCCGGAAGACCTAGCGGGTGGACCGGGGAGACCCAGTACTTC.